Listed below are T cell receptor beta chains from one sample, sequenced in a study of T cell responses to AZD1222 COVID-19 vaccine. Clones were sequenced by immunoSEQ multiplex PCR, and TCRdb holds only the in-frame ones, with some missing. The table has tens of thousands of clones, approximately 85% seen once. The sequences come from peripheral blood, collected 28 days after the second AZD1222 dose. These receptors came from an adult who received the AZD1222 COVID-19 vaccine. Each CDR3 is given with its conserved first and last residue. Fields, in order: J gene, D gene, clone size, V gene, CDR3 protein, CDR3 DNA. D genes are given only for firm matches. Clone size, where shown, is once, few, many, or a class for clones that have expanded.

J gene: TRBJ1-1; D gene: .; clone size: .; V gene: TRBV3-1/TRBV3-2; CDR3 protein: CASSQGTGGEAFF; CDR3 DNA: TGTGCCAGCAGCCAAGGGACTGGGGGGGAAGCTTTCTTT
J gene: TRBJ1-2; D gene: .; clone size: .; V gene: TRBV4-3; CDR3 protein: CASSPSHREVRDGYTF; CDR3 DNA: TGCGCCAGCAGCCCATCCCACAGGGAAGTCAGGGATGGCTACACCTTC
J gene: TRBJ2-1; D gene: .; clone size: .; V gene: TRBV5-1; CDR3 protein: CASSLGQTYNEQFF; CDR3 DNA: TGCGCCAGCAGCTTAGGACAAACATACAATGAGCAGTTCTTC
J gene: TRBJ2-1; D gene: .; clone size: .; V gene: TRBV5-1; CDR3 protein: CASSLPRDKAYNEQFF; CDR3 DNA: TGCGCCAGCAGCTTGCCCCGGGATAAGGCGTACAATGAGCAGTTCTTC
J gene: TRBJ2-5; D gene: TRBD1; clone size: .; V gene: TRBV5-4; CDR3 protein: CASSLDRGLDGETQYF; CDR3 DNA: TGTGCCAGCAGCTTGGACAGGGGATTAGATGGAGAGACCCAGTACTTC
J gene: TRBJ1-2; D gene: .; clone size: .; V gene: TRBV7-9; CDR3 protein: CASSLDRLNLPNYGYTF; CDR3 DNA: TGTGCCAGCAGCTTAGACAGACTTAACCTACCGAACTATGGCTACACCTTC
J gene: TRBJ2-7; D gene: TRBD1; clone size: .; V gene: TRBV29-1; CDR3 protein: CSVPRTGGEQYF; CDR3 DNA: TGCAGCGTCCCCAGGACAGGGGGCGAGCAGTACTTC
J gene: TRBJ1-5; D gene: TRBD1; clone size: .; V gene: TRBV30; CDR3 protein: CAWSLRRTGSNQPQHF; CDR3 DNA: TGTGCCTGGAGTTTACGGAGGACAGGAAGCAATCAGCCCCAGCATTTT
J gene: TRBJ1-2; D gene: TRBD1; clone size: once; V gene: TRBV30; CDR3 protein: CAWSADRERWSAF; CDR3 DNA: TGTGCCTGGAGTGCGGACAGGGAAAGGTGGTCTGCCTTC
J gene: TRBJ2-1; D gene: .; clone size: .; V gene: TRBV11-3; CDR3 protein: CASSYAVSEQFF; CDR3 DNA: TGTGCCAGCAGCTATGCCGTGTCTGAGCAGTTCTTC
J gene: TRBJ2-7; D gene: .; clone size: .; V gene: TRBV6-2/TRBV6-3; CDR3 protein: CASSSGGSSYEQYF; CDR3 DNA: TGTGCCAGCAGTTCCGGTGGAAGCTCCTACGAGCAGTACTTC
J gene: TRBJ1-4; D gene: .; clone size: .; V gene: TRBV18; CDR3 protein: CASSQNGRSTASNEKLFF; CDR3 DNA: TGTGCCAGCTCCCAAAATGGGAGGAGTACTGCTAGTAATGAAAAACTGTTTTTT
J gene: TRBJ2-1; D gene: TRBD2; clone size: .; V gene: TRBV24-1; CDR3 protein: CATSETGVAGGNEQFF; CDR3 DNA: TGTGCCACCAGTGAAACCGGAGTAGCGGGAGGCAATGAGCAGTTCTTC
J gene: TRBJ2-4; D gene: .; clone size: .; V gene: TRBV6-6; CDR3 protein: CASSYPDSEAKNIQYF; CDR3 DNA: TGTGCCAGCAGTTACCCGGACAGCGAAGCCAAAAACATTCAGTACTTC
J gene: TRBJ1-3; D gene: .; clone size: .; V gene: TRBV4-1; CDR3 protein: CASSQDRQGGRNTIYF; CDR3 DNA: TGCGCCAGCAGCCAAGATCGGCAGGGAGGGAGAAACACCATATATTTT
J gene: TRBJ2-3; D gene: TRBD1; clone size: .; V gene: TRBV28; CDR3 protein: CASSRPGQGADTQYF; CDR3 DNA: TGTGCCAGCAGTCGTCCGGGACAGGGGGCAGATACGCAGTATTTT
J gene: TRBJ1-5; D gene: .; clone size: .; V gene: TRBV28; CDR3 protein: CASSLVVGARNQPQHF; CDR3 DNA: TGTGCCAGCAGTTTAGTTGTCGGGGCGCGGAATCAGCCCCAGCATTTT
J gene: TRBJ2-7; D gene: TRBD1; clone size: .; V gene: TRBV10-3; CDR3 protein: CAISRGTGDYEQYF; CDR3 DNA: TGTGCCATCAGTCGAGGGACAGGGGATTACGAGCAGTACTTC
J gene: TRBJ2-7; D gene: .; clone size: .; V gene: TRBV7-9; CDR3 protein: CASSYRDKYEQYF; CDR3 DNA: TGTGCCAGCAGCTACCGGGACAAATACGAGCAGTACTTC
J gene: TRBJ1-1; D gene: .; clone size: .; V gene: TRBV18; CDR3 protein: CASSPPVSGQGEAFF; CDR3 DNA: TGTGCCAGCTCACCACCGGTTTCAGGGCAGGGTGAAGCTTTCTTT
J gene: TRBJ2-3; D gene: .; clone size: .; V gene: TRBV7-9; CDR3 protein: CASSLGTGEGNTQYF; CDR3 DNA: TGTGCCAGCAGCTTAGGCACAGGGGAGGGGAATACGCAGTATTTT
J gene: TRBJ1-1; D gene: .; clone size: .; V gene: TRBV7-3; CDR3 protein: CASSTTGTGRGNTEAFF; CDR3 DNA: TGTGCCAGCAGCACCACAGGGACGGGAAGAGGTAACACTGAAGCTTTCTTT
J gene: TRBJ2-2; D gene: .; clone size: .; V gene: TRBV30; CDR3 protein: CAWSVTGYTGELFF; CDR3 DNA: TGTGCCTGGAGTGTAACGGGGTACACCGGGGAGCTGTTTTTT
J gene: TRBJ2-3; D gene: TRBD1; clone size: .; V gene: TRBV11-3; CDR3 protein: CASSSGQGTDTQYF; CDR3 DNA: TGTGCCAGCAGCTCAGGACAGGGCACAGATACGCAGTATTTT
J gene: TRBJ1-2; D gene: TRBD1; clone size: .; V gene: TRBV5-6; CDR3 protein: CASSLVSRTGGNYGYTF; CDR3 DNA: TGTGCCAGCAGCTTGGTGTCGAGGACAGGGGGGAACTATGGCTACACCTTC
J gene: TRBJ2-3; D gene: .; clone size: .; V gene: TRBV5-4; CDR3 protein: CASSLGQERSTDTQYF; CDR3 DNA: TGTGCCAGCAGCTTGGGTCAGGAGCGGAGCACAGATACGCAGTATTTT
J gene: TRBJ1-2; D gene: .; clone size: .; V gene: TRBV12-3/TRBV12-4; CDR3 protein: CASKWGTNYGYTF; CDR3 DNA: TGTGCCAGCAAATGGGGAACTAACTATGGCTACACCTTC
J gene: TRBJ1-2; D gene: .; clone size: .; V gene: TRBV28; CDR3 protein: CASSNWGNYGYTF; CDR3 DNA: TGTGCCAGCAGTAACTGGGGGAACTATGGCTACACCTTC
J gene: TRBJ1-2; D gene: .; clone size: once; V gene: TRBV7-8; CDR3 protein: CASSLGVGGYTF; CDR3 DNA: TGTGCCAGCAGCTTGGGGGTAGGAGGCTACACCTTC
J gene: TRBJ2-1; D gene: TRBD1; clone size: .; V gene: TRBV6-2/TRBV6-3; CDR3 protein: CASSYSIRDSPYNEQFF; CDR3 DNA: TGTGCCAGCAGTTACTCGATCCGGGACAGCCCCTACAATGAGCAGTTCTTC
J gene: TRBJ1-3; D gene: .; clone size: .; V gene: TRBV9; CDR3 protein: CASRNTNENTIYF; CDR3 DNA: TGTGCCAGCAGAAATACAAATGAAAACACCATATATTTT
J gene: TRBJ2-3; D gene: TRBD1; clone size: .; V gene: TRBV24-1; CDR3 protein: CATSDTGTGIRTDTQYF; CDR3 DNA: TGTGCCACCAGTGACACCGGGACAGGGATCCGCACAGATACGCAGTATTTT